This is a list of T cell receptor beta chains from one sample in a study of cytomegalovirus exposure and HLA in healthy donors. Sequenced by immunoSEQ multiplex PCR; TCRdb stores in-frame clones only, minus some. The repertoire has roughly 160,000 clones, around 85% of them found once; the top ten carry about 2%. Sequencing was done on a sample of PBMCs. The receptor set was obtained from a male donor in good health and CMV-seronegative. Both conserved end residues are part of each CDR3. The D gene is left open where the match is weak. The listing skips clone size in some rows; elsewhere it reads once, few, many or a size class.

d_gene: NA
j_gene: TRBJ2-5
v_gene: TRBV27
abundance: NA
CDR3aa: CASSDYRAPSETQYF
CDR3nt: TGTGCCAGCAGTGACTACAGGGCCCCCTCCGAGACCCAGTACTTC

d_gene: NA
j_gene: TRBJ2-2
v_gene: TRBV19
abundance: NA
CDR3aa: CASSIFPGTLNTGELFF
CDR3nt: TGTGCCAGTAGTATTTTTCCCGGGACACTAAACACCGGGGAGCTGTTTTTT

d_gene: TRBD2
j_gene: TRBJ2-5
v_gene: TRBV7-9
abundance: NA
CDR3aa: CASSPLGGGAVTQYF
CDR3nt: TGTGCCAGCAGCCCCCTAGGCGGGGGGGCGGTGACCCAGTACTTC

d_gene: NA
j_gene: TRBJ2-5
v_gene: TRBV20-1
abundance: NA
CDR3aa: CSATTEETQYF
CDR3nt: TGCAGTGCTACGACAGAAGAGACCCAGTACTTC

d_gene: NA
j_gene: TRBJ2-7
v_gene: TRBV27
abundance: NA
CDR3aa: CASSDDARGEDEQYF
CDR3nt: TGTGCCAGCAGTGACGACGCACGAGGTGAAGACGAGCAGTACTTC

d_gene: TRBD1
j_gene: TRBJ2-5
v_gene: TRBV5-6
abundance: NA
CDR3aa: CASSLWTGIPPQETQYF
CDR3nt: TGTGCCAGCAGCTTGTGGACAGGGATCCCCCCCCAAGAGACCCAGTACTTC

d_gene: NA
j_gene: TRBJ2-3
v_gene: TRBV6-5
abundance: NA
CDR3aa: CATRGTSTDTQYF
CDR3nt: TGTGCCACTAGGGGCACTAGCACAGATACGCAGTATTTT

d_gene: NA
j_gene: TRBJ1-5
v_gene: TRBV18
abundance: few
CDR3aa: CASSPFSGGLSNQPQHF
CDR3nt: TGTGCCAGCTCACCATTTTCGGGGGGCCTTAGCAATCAGCCCCAGCATTTT

d_gene: TRBD2
j_gene: TRBJ2-3
v_gene: TRBV7-2
abundance: once
CDR3aa: CASSLGLAGTDTQYF
CDR3nt: TGTGCCAGCAGCCTAGGACTAGCGGGGACAGATACGCAGTATTTT

d_gene: TRBD1
j_gene: TRBJ1-6
v_gene: TRBV7-6
abundance: NA
CDR3aa: CASSPDRGYGNSPLHF
CDR3nt: TGTGCCAGCAGCCCCGACAGGGGGTATGGTAATTCACCCCTCCACTTT

d_gene: NA
j_gene: TRBJ1-1
v_gene: TRBV28
abundance: NA
CDR3aa: CASSFVGGARWPEAFF
CDR3nt: TGTGCCAGCAGTTTCGTCGGGGGGGCGAGGTGGCCTGAAGCTTTCTTT

d_gene: NA
j_gene: TRBJ1-2
v_gene: TRBV7-9
abundance: once
CDR3aa: CASTPWQGDGYTF
CDR3nt: TGTGCCAGCACCCCGTGGCAGGGCGACGGCTACACCTTC

d_gene: NA
j_gene: TRBJ1-1
v_gene: TRBV18
abundance: NA
CDR3aa: CASSPGVTEAFF
CDR3nt: TGTGCCAGCTCACCAGGAGTCACTGAAGCTTTCTTT

d_gene: TRBD2
j_gene: TRBJ2-3
v_gene: TRBV4-1
abundance: few
CDR3aa: CASSLAGGGDTQYF
CDR3nt: TGCGCCAGCAGCCTAGCCGGCGGGGGAGATACGCAGTATTTT

d_gene: TRBD2
j_gene: TRBJ2-5
v_gene: TRBV7-2
abundance: NA
CDR3aa: CASSPSGLAGETQYF
CDR3nt: TGTGCCAGCAGCCCCTCCGGACTAGCGGGAGAGACCCAGTACTTC

d_gene: NA
j_gene: TRBJ2-1
v_gene: TRBV27
abundance: NA
CDR3aa: CASSLYSSDYNEQFF
CDR3nt: TGTGCCAGCAGTTTATACAGTTCCGACTACAATGAGCAGTTCTTC

d_gene: TRBD2
j_gene: TRBJ2-2
v_gene: TRBV6-5
abundance: NA
CDR3aa: CASTVGGVRGGELFF
CDR3nt: TGTGCCAGCACCGTCGGGGGGGTACGAGGCGGGGAGCTGTTTTTT

d_gene: NA
j_gene: TRBJ1-1
v_gene: TRBV7-9
abundance: NA
CDR3aa: CASSSTGSDTEAFF
CDR3nt: TGTGCCAGCAGCTCGACAGGTTCGGACACTGAAGCTTTCTTT

d_gene: NA
j_gene: TRBJ2-1
v_gene: TRBV5-6
abundance: NA
CDR3aa: CASSFSVTSTYNEQFF
CDR3nt: TGTGCCAGCAGCTTCTCAGTTACCAGTACCTACAATGAGCAGTTCTTC

d_gene: TRBD1
j_gene: TRBJ1-6
v_gene: TRBV6-5
abundance: NA
CDR3aa: CASSLGQLNSPLHF
CDR3nt: TGTGCCAGCAGCCTGGGACAGCTTAATTCACCCCTCCACTTT

d_gene: NA
j_gene: TRBJ1-6
v_gene: TRBV19
abundance: NA
CDR3aa: CASSISTGSYNSPLHF
CDR3nt: TGTGCCAGTAGTATCTCGACAGGCTCCTATAATTCACCCCTCCACTTT

d_gene: TRBD1
j_gene: TRBJ2-7
v_gene: TRBV19
abundance: NA
CDR3aa: CASSKPGQRTYEQYF
CDR3nt: TGTGCCAGTAGCAAGCCGGGACAGAGAACCTACGAGCAGTACTTC

d_gene: TRBD1
j_gene: TRBJ1-2
v_gene: TRBV6-5
abundance: NA
CDR3aa: CASSYMGQGRGYTF
CDR3nt: TGTGCCAGCAGTTACATGGGACAGGGTCGCGGCTACACCTTC

d_gene: NA
j_gene: TRBJ2-5
v_gene: TRBV18
abundance: NA
CDR3aa: CASSPRTGGAAETQYF
CDR3nt: TGTGCCAGCTCGCCGAGGACGGGCGGGGCGGCCGAGACCCAGTACTTC

d_gene: TRBD1
j_gene: TRBJ1-6
v_gene: TRBV4-1
abundance: NA
CDR3aa: CASSHQTGTGSDNSPLHF
CDR3nt: TGCGCCAGCAGCCATCAAACGGGGACAGGTAGTGATAATTCACCCCTCCACTTT

d_gene: NA
j_gene: TRBJ2-3
v_gene: TRBV10-2
abundance: NA
CDR3aa: CASGLAGTDTQYF
CDR3nt: TGCGCCAGCGGACTCGCGGGGACAGATACGCAGTATTTT

d_gene: TRBD2
j_gene: TRBJ2-3
v_gene: TRBV7-2
abundance: NA
CDR3aa: CASSLEERGGPIGTDTQYF
CDR3nt: TGTGCCAGCAGCTTAGAGGAGCGGGGGGGCCCAATCGGCACAGATACGCAGTATTTT

d_gene: NA
j_gene: TRBJ1-6
v_gene: TRBV11-2
abundance: NA
CDR3aa: CASRSQTRTNSPLHF
CDR3nt: TGTGCCAGCAGGTCACAGACCCGAACAAATTCACCCCTCCACTTT

d_gene: TRBD1
j_gene: TRBJ1-2
v_gene: TRBV6-5
abundance: NA
CDR3aa: CASRNPGQYGYTF
CDR3nt: TGTGCCAGTAGGAACCCGGGACAGTATGGCTACACCTTC

d_gene: NA
j_gene: TRBJ1-1
v_gene: TRBV12-5
abundance: NA
CDR3aa: CASGSGEAFRTEAFF
CDR3nt: TGTGCTAGTGGTTCCGGGGAGGCTTTCCGCACTGAAGCTTTCTTT

d_gene: NA
j_gene: TRBJ2-3
v_gene: TRBV5-1
abundance: NA
CDR3aa: CASSFGQGTDTQYF
CDR3nt: TGCGCCAGCAGCTTCGGCCAGGGGACAGATACGCAGTATTTT

d_gene: TRBD1
j_gene: TRBJ1-1
v_gene: TRBV5-4
abundance: NA
CDR3aa: CASSLYGTVNTEAFF
CDR3nt: TGTGCCAGCAGCTTATACGGGACAGTGAACACTGAAGCTTTCTTT

d_gene: NA
j_gene: TRBJ1-4
v_gene: TRBV5-4
abundance: few
CDR3aa: CASSGIRQKGIYEKLFF
CDR3nt: TGTGCCAGCAGTGGAATTCGACAGAAGGGTATTTATGAAAAACTGTTTTTT

d_gene: TRBD2
j_gene: TRBJ2-1
v_gene: TRBV7-2
abundance: NA
CDR3aa: CASSPAGHNEQFF
CDR3nt: TGTGCCAGCAGCCCAGCGGGGCACAATGAGCAGTTCTTC

d_gene: TRBD2
j_gene: TRBJ2-5
v_gene: TRBV5-1
abundance: NA
CDR3aa: CASSSGTSGGAVTQYF
CDR3nt: TGCGCCAGCAGCTCTGGGACTAGCGGGGGGGCCGTGACCCAGTACTTC

d_gene: NA
j_gene: TRBJ1-4
v_gene: TRBV7-9
abundance: NA
CDR3aa: CASSATGEKLFF
CDR3nt: TGTGCCAGCAGCGCTACGGGGGAAAAACTGTTTTTT

d_gene: TRBD1
j_gene: TRBJ1-1
v_gene: TRBV5-4
abundance: NA
CDR3aa: CASSFPGQGYTEAFF
CDR3nt: TGTGCCAGCAGCTTCCCGGGACAGGGTTACACTGAAGCTTTCTTT

d_gene: TRBD1
j_gene: TRBJ1-4
v_gene: TRBV9
abundance: NA
CDR3aa: CASSPHRGLEREKLFF
CDR3nt: TGTGCCAGCAGCCCCCACAGGGGGCTAGAGAGAGAAAAACTGTTTTTT

d_gene: NA
j_gene: TRBJ1-2
v_gene: TRBV7-9
abundance: few
CDR3aa: CASSRSDRGGYGYTF
CDR3nt: TGTGCCAGCAGCCGATCGGATCGTGGGGGGTATGGCTACACCTTC

d_gene: TRBD1
j_gene: TRBJ1-2
v_gene: TRBV15
abundance: NA
CDR3aa: CATSRDRVIGGYTF
CDR3nt: TGTGCCACCAGCAGGGACAGGGTGATCGGTGGCTACACCTTC